A selection of T cell receptor beta chains follows, all from one sample in a study of blood T cell repertoires in COVID-19. Sequencing used immunoSEQ multiplex PCR; TCRdb keeps in-frame clones, though not all of them. The table has about 300,000 clones, around 87% seen once. Input material: PBMCs or T cells enriched from blood (not recorded which). The source of these receptors is a woman aged 18-29 years with acute COVID-19. Each CDR3 is given without its conserved first and last residue. Clone size, where shown, is once, few, many, or a class for clones that have expanded.

CDR3	size	V
ASSHSLAEGGNEQF	-	TRBV3-1/TRBV3-2
ASILTGGSQPQH	once	TRBV28
ASSLSSGMISTDTQY	-	TRBV28
ASSLSWDKGNQPQH	-	TRBV27
ASSSGRGRAGYT	-	TRBV28
ASSGKGNQETQY	-	TRBV5-5
ASTKGQVGNSPLH	-	TRBV28
ASSPWASAIHYEQY	-	TRBV5-6
ASRGRGPSGELF	-	TRBV5-6
ASSPKGQSLNEQF	-	TRBV18
ASSLGAPLH	once	TRBV12-3/TRBV12-4
ASSGLSGGSYNEQF	-	TRBV9
ASSFIMEGRTEAF	-	TRBV27
AITDGEVTTEAF	-	TRBV10-3
ASSLGGHNEQF	once	TRBV19
ASSSIAGAQDEQF	-	TRBV11-3
ASSLLTGGAGAF	-	TRBV28